This T cell receptor beta chain was captured in a study of blood T cell repertoires in COVID-19. Overall study context: The United States, Italy and Spain supplied acute and convalescent COVID-19 samples. Nucleic acid was either cDNA or gDNA, and it came from T cells, B-cell-depleted T cells, or PBMCs.

Germline assignment: CDR1 MNHNY and CDR2 SVGAGI (reference sequence). Trimming removed 0 bases from V and 7 bases from J; junction bases left unmatched: 5. The CDR3 extends over 15 amino acids. In the study's own analysis: Nucleated cell number was recorded as an estimate derived from reference gene primer amplification. This table comes from immunoSEQ multiplex PCR, and its TCRdb copy is limited to in-frame clones, with some not included. V and J calls and clone size are as listed in that table; D and trimming were resolved from the DNA. This table holds under 150,000 clones, approximately 88% found once. This clone was seen many times.

Source material: peripheral blood. The clonotype comes from a human donor in a cohort sampled during active COVID-19. This chain connects TRBV6-6 to TRBJ2-1; TRBD2 agrees at 8 bases. The CDR3 DNA sequence: TGTGCCAGCAGTTACTCGCGGCAGCGGGGGAATGAGCAGTTCTTC. This translates into CASSYSRQRGNEQFF.